The 32 T cell receptor beta chains in this list originate from one sample, sequenced in a study of blood T cells in healthy people across ages. Primers used in a second PCR of about 7 to 12 cycles were a sample-barcoded 5' primer and a J-beta primer mix. TCRdb passed the 5' RACE reads through MiXCR, listing each CDR3 protein once. The table records 850,000 to 1,100,000 distinct CDR3 sequences, about two fifths of them present only once. Sample: blood. The receptors stem from a young man in good health.

This clonotype was detected only a few times. The gene calls are TRBV10-3 and TRBJ2-7; possibly TRBD2 for D (5 bases). The CDR3 contains 13 residues. V was trimmed by 6 bases and J by 0 bases, leaving 9 bases between them. CDR1 and CDR2 from the germline V gene are ENHRY and SYGVKD. CDR3 sequence (DNA): TGTGCCATCAGGGACTCGTCCTCCTACGAGCAGTACTTC. Its protein product is CAIRDSSSYEQYF.

In this sample, this clonotype turned up many times. The genes are TRBV6-2 or TRBV6-3 and TRBJ2-3, with D perhaps TRBD1 or TRBD2 (5 bases each). In germline, CDR1 is MNHEY, CDR2 SVGEGT. The V and J ends lost 5 bases and 5 bases respectively, with 14 bases between them. The CDR3 sequence is 14 residues long. This chain's CDR3 is CASSDRDLRDTQYF. CDR3 bases: TGTGCCAGCAGTGACCGGGACCTCCGAGATACGCAGTATTTT.

This clonotype has just a few counts. The chain links TRBV4-2 to TRBJ1-5, with 10 bases matching TRBD1. CDR1 and CDR2 from the germline V gene are LGHNA and YNFKEQ. The CDR3 runs 18 residues. V lost 0 bases to trimming and J lost 2 bases; unmatched junction nucleotides: 7. The CDR3 bases are TGTGCCAGCAGCCAAGAGTGGGACAGGGGATCCGGCAATCAGCCCCAGCATTTT. It encodes CASSQEWDRGSGNQPQHF.

J is TRBJ1-2 and V is TRBV28; D gene uncertain. Trimming shortened V by 5 bases and J by 8 bases, and 18 bases separated the two germline ends. Germline V gene lookup returns CDR1 MDHEN and CDR2 SYDVKM. The CDR3 has 14 residues. The CDR3 loop reads CASSDSIGGNGYTF. DNA for the CDR3: TGTGCCAGCAGTGATTCCATAGGAGGGAACGGCTACACCTTC.

DNA for the CDR3: TGTGCCAGCAGCCAAGGACAGGGGGCTACTAACGGTGGCTACACCTTC. Translating it yields CASSQGQGATNGGYTF. The V and J genes are TRBV4-2 and TRBJ1-2; 10 bases line up with TRBD1. This CDR3 has 16 amino acids. The V gene's germline CDR1 is LGHNA and CDR2 YNFKEQ. The J segment lost 7 bases and the V segment lost 1 base, leaving 9 bases of the junction unmatched.

The chain is built from TRBV29-1 and TRBJ1-1; D gene ambiguous. Germline values: CDR1 SQVTM, CDR2 ANQGSEA. V was shortened by 6 bases and J by 0 bases, with 14 bases between the two germline ends. The CDR3 consists of 14 residues. The CDR3 DNA follows: TGCAGCGTCAACGGTGGAGCTTTGAACACTGAAGCTTTCTTT. Translating gives CSVNGGALNTEAFF.

The rearrangement joins TRBV29-1 to TRBJ2-1; either TRBD1 or TRBD2 may fit D (7 bases each). Trimming took off 6 bases at V and 8 bases at J, with 20 bases between the two ends. The germline CDR1 and CDR2 sequences are SQVTM and ANQGSEA. The CDR3 totals 14 residues. The CDR3 region is CSVPQGGAGDEQFF. CDR3 in DNA: TGCAGCGTGCCCCAGGGGGGGGCGGGAGATGAGCAGTTCTTC.

The chain carries TRBV12-3 or TRBV12-4 and TRBJ1-1, with D possibly matching TRBD1 (6 bases). The length of the CDR3 is 12 residues. Trimming left V 3 bases short and J 12 bases short, with 14 bases between. CDR3 coding DNA: TGTGCCAGCAGTTTCGGGCAGGGGAGGCCTTTCTTT. Translating gives CASSFGQGRPFF.

A few counts support this clonotype. CDR3 sequence (DNA): TGCAGTGCTAGAGATTTCCGGGGGGACCTCCAAGAGACCCAGTACTTC. Its translation: CSARDFRGDLQETQYF. The genes are TRBV20-1 and TRBJ2-7, with TRBD2 identical over 7 bases. With the DNA end fitting TRBJ2-5 better, the J assignment may be wrong. The V gene's germline CDR1 is DFQATT and CDR2 SNEGSKA (reference sequence). This CDR3 is built from 16 residues.

This rearrangement joins TRBV5-1 to TRBJ1-1; 10 bases are shared with TRBD1. The V gene's germline CDR1 is SGHRS and CDR2 YFSETQ. The CDR3 sequence is 14 residues long. With V trimmed by 4 bases and J by 3 bases, 3 bases remained unmatched. The DNA of the CDR3 is TGCGCCAGCAGCCAGGGGACAGGGGACACTGAAGCTTTCTTT. Translated: CASSQGTGDTEAFF.

V and J are TRBV6-2 or TRBV6-3 and TRBJ1-1; D unresolved. V was cut by 0 bases and J by 6 bases, with 8 bases left in between. The germline gives CDR1 MNHEY, CDR2 SVGEGT. There are 13 residues in the CDR3. DNA for the CDR3: TGTGCCAGCAGTTACTCTAGTATCGCTGAAGCTTTCTTT. This encodes CASSYSSIAEAFF.

J is TRBJ1-1 and V is TRBV7-9, with 8 bases fitting TRBD1. There are 17 residues in the CDR3. J gave up 0 bases and V 0 bases, and 6 bases lay outside the gene matches. Germline V gene lookup returns CDR1 SEHNR and CDR2 FQNEAQ (reference sequence). CDR3 sequence: CASSLALRQGLNTEAFF. In DNA, the CDR3 is TGTGCCAGCAGCTTAGCACTCCGACAGGGGCTGAACACTGAAGCTTTCTTT.

To note about this clonotype: This sequence may be a read error, since a much larger clone differs from it by one base. This chain links TRBV4-1 with TRBJ1-2, with D perhaps matching TRBD1 (5 bases). The germline V and J ends were trimmed by 0 bases and 6 bases, with 23 bases remaining between them. Germline CDR1 and CDR2: MGHRA and YSYEKL. This CDR3 spans 18 amino acids. For the CDR3, the DNA is TGCGCCAGCAGCCAAGAGGTGGGGACGGGGACCTTTTTCCATGGCTACACCTTC. Translating it yields CASSQEVGTGTFFHGYTF.

This clonotype was recorded at least ten times. The chain has TRBV29-1 and TRBJ2-3; TRBD1 matches 11 bases. CDR3 length: 13 residues. CDR1 is SQVTM and CDR2 is ANQGSEA in the germline V gene. V shed 5 bases and J 3 bases; nucleotides not matched to a gene: 1. The CDR3 nucleotides read TGCAGCGTTTGGGACAGGGGGACAGATACGCAGTATTTT. Translation: CSVWDRGTDTQYF.

The chain recombines TRBV7-6 with TRBJ2-1; possibly TRBD2 for D (5 bases). The CDR3 has 18 residues. The germline CDR1 and CDR2 sequences are SGHVS and FNYEAQ. V was shortened by 2 bases and J by 0 bases, with 17 bases between the two germline ends. The CDR3 coding sequence is TGTGCCAGCAGCTTAATCCCTGAGCGTACTAGCTCCTACAATGAGCAGTTCTTC. This encodes CASSLIPERTSSYNEQFF.

This clonotype appeared many times. J is TRBJ2-3 and V is TRBV20-1; TRBD2 matches 8 bases. The V gene end was trimmed by 5 bases and the J gene end by 6 bases; junction bases not matched to a gene: 13. CDR1 is DFQATT, CDR2 SNEGSKA, per germline (reference sequence). CDR3 length: 15 amino acids. This chain's CDR3 is CSAPPNSGGADTQYF. CDR3 bases: TGCAGTGCTCCCCCCAACTCCGGGGGGGCTGATACGCAGTATTTT.

There are a few counts of this clonotype. This sequence joins TRBV4-1 and TRBJ1-6, with D perhaps matching TRBD1 (5 bases). V lost 0 bases to trimming and J lost 7 bases, with 19 bases between them. The CDR3 spans 18 residues. Germline CDR1 and CDR2: MGHRA and YSYEKL. The CDR3 sequence: CASSQDFRAGSLNSPLHF. CDR3 DNA: TGCGCCAGCAGCCAAGATTTTAGGGCAGGGAGTTTGAATTCACCCCTCCACTTT.

This clonotype came up a few times. The V and J genes are TRBV4-3 and TRBJ1-4, with 9 bases that match TRBD1. V was pared by 1 base and J by 4 bases, with 4 bases of the junction left unmatched. Germline CDR1 is LGHNA and CDR2 is YSLEER. The CDR3 has 16 residues. DNA of the CDR3: TGCGCCAGCAGCCAAGCCGGGACAGGGATTAATGAAAAACTGTTTTTT. This sequence encodes CASSQAGTGINEKLFF.

The genes are TRBV3-1 and TRBJ1-4; 8 nucleotides line up with TRBD1. The V segment lost 0 bases and the J segment 6 bases; nucleotides outside the gene matches: 6. The CDR3 sequence is 16 residues long. The germline CDR1 and CDR2 sequences are LGHDT and YNNKEL (reference sequence). The CDR3 DNA follows: TGTGCCAGCAGCCAAGAGATGACAGGGGCGGATGAAAAACTGTTTTTT. Translated: CASSQEMTGADEKLFF.

The J gene is TRBJ2-1, the V gene TRBV19, with D possibly matching TRBD1 (6 bases). The V gene's germline CDR1 is LNHDA and CDR2 SQIVND (reference sequence). This CDR3 has 13 residues. Between the trimmed V and J ends, which lost 6 bases and 11 bases, there was a span of 17 bases. CDR3 in DNA: TGTGCCAGTAGACCCCGGGACACCCAGAAGCAGTTCTTC. This codes for CASRPRDTQKQFF.

This sequence joins TRBV10-3 and TRBJ1-4, with TRBD1 matching 8 bases. CDR1 ENHRY and CDR2 SYGVKD come from the germline V gene. V lost 10 bases and J lost 0; bases outside the gene matches: 10. This CDR3 spans 16 amino acids. The CDR3 DNA reads TGTGCCACCGGACAGGGACATTATGCAACTAATGAAAAACTGTTTTTT. Translation: CATGQGHYATNEKLFF.

The rearrangement uses TRBV9 and TRBJ2-3; 8 bases line up with TRBD1. The germline gives CDR1 SGDLS, CDR2 YYNGEE. The CDR3 has 15 residues. The V gene end was trimmed by 4 bases and the J gene end by 6 bases; junction bases not matched to a gene: 10. CDR3 sequence reads: CASSTRTGSLDTQYF. The DNA of the CDR3 is TGTGCCAGCAGCACCCGGACAGGGTCTTTGGATACGCAGTATTTT.

The table lists this clonotype with a few counts. This chain uses TRBV6-1 with TRBJ2-7, with 7 bases identical to TRBD1. V trimming: 3 bases; J trimming: 3 bases; junction bases outside the gene matches: 14. CDR3 size: 17 residues. Germline V CDR1 and CDR2: MNHNS, SASEGT. DNA for the CDR3: TGTGCCAGCAGTGACCACTCCCGGGACAGCCAAAACTACGAGCAGTACTTC. Translated, it gives CASSDHSRDSQNYEQYF.

This clonotype has at least ten counts. The J gene is TRBJ2-3, the V gene TRBV5-1, with a weak D call TRBD2 (5 bases). The CDR3 is 16 amino acids. Trimming took off 4 bases at V and 4 bases at J, with 19 bases between the two ends. Looked up from germline, CDR1 is SGHRS and CDR2 is YFSETQ. DNA for the CDR3: TGCGCCAGCAGCATTACCGGGCCCACGAGGGCAGATACGCAGTATTTT. Encoded protein: CASSITGPTRADTQYF. Supplemented by reference TRBV5-1 and TRBJ2-3, the full variable domain reads KAGVTQTPRYLIKTRGQQVTLSCSPISGHRSVSWYQQTPGQGLQFLFEYFSETQRNKGNFPGRFSGRQFSNSRSEMNVSTLELGDSALYLCASSITGPTRADTQYFGPGTRLTVL.

V is TRBV6-1 and J is TRBJ1-1; weak D call: TRBD1 (6 bases). The V end was cut by 5 bases, the J end by 1 base, with 20 bases between. CDR3 length: 17 residues. Germline lookup yields CDR1 MNHNS and CDR2 SASEGT. CDR3: CASSLATGKAKNTEAFF. CDR3 nucleotide sequence: TGTGCCAGCAGTCTCGCCACAGGGAAAGCAAAGAACACTGAAGCTTTCTTT.

Turning to this clonotype: At one boundary the junction diverges from the germline segment, which might be a read error. The chain recombines TRBV20-1 with TRBJ2-1; no clear D gene. The germline V gene has CDR1 DFQATT and CDR2 SNEGSKA (reference sequence). The CDR3 is 11 residues long. The CDR3, as DNA: TGCAGTGCCAAACACTACAATGGGCAGTTCTTC. This encodes CSAKHYNGQFF.

This clonotype was picked up many times. This chain joins TRBV4-3 and TRBJ2-3; D uncertain. The CDR3 loop spans 13 amino acids. Germline V lookup: CDR1 LGHNA, CDR2 YSLEER. The ends were cut back, 1 base at V and 6 bases at J, with 8 bases in the middle. The CDR3 reads CASSQGGVDTQYF. CDR3 sequence (DNA): TGCGCCAGCAGCCAAGGCGGAGTGGATACGCAGTATTTT.

As regards this clonotype: This may stem from a read error, because a much larger clone lies one nucleotide away. The chain is built from TRBV20-1 and TRBJ2-1, with TRBD1 matching over 7 bases. The better agreement between TRBJ2-7 and the DNA end casts doubt on the J call. The germline V gene has CDR1 DFQATT and CDR2 SNEGSKA (reference sequence). The CDR3 length is 13 residues. The CDR3 region has the DNA TGCAGTGGGGCAGGGGGTAGCTACAATGAGCAGTACTTC. It translates to CSGAGGSYNEQYF.

This clonotype occurred a few times. The chain recombines TRBV18 with TRBJ2-1; D gene ambiguous. There are 14 residues in the CDR3. The germline V gene has CDR1 KGHSH and CDR2 LQKENI. Trimming left V 3 bases short and J 2 bases short, with 8 bases between. The chain's CDR3 is CASSPEQAYNEQFF. The CDR3 region has the DNA TGTGCCAGCTCACCGGAGCAAGCCTACAATGAGCAGTTCTTC.

Only a few counts were recorded for this clonotype. This sequence joins TRBV7-9 and TRBJ2-5; the D gene is possibly TRBD2 (5 bases). The germline gives CDR1 SEHNR, CDR2 FQNEAQ (reference sequence). This CDR3 is 14 amino acids long. V shed 3 bases and J shed 3 bases, with 11 bases lying between them. Here the CDR3 DNA reads TGTGCCAGCAGCTTTGAGCTAGCTAAAGAGACCCAGTACTTC. Translation: CASSFELAKETQYF.

The chain recombines TRBV2 with TRBJ2-5; 8 bases agree with TRBD2. This CDR3 spans 16 amino acids. J lost 4 bases, V lost 6 bases, and 13 bases had no gene match. The germline CDR1 and CDR2 sequences are SNHLY and FYNNEI. DNA for the CDR3: TGTGCCAGCAGGAACACTCGCGGGACTAGGGGAGAGACCCAGTACTTC. As protein: CASRNTRGTRGETQYF.

This chain uses TRBV6-4 with TRBJ2-5; D remains ambiguous. The CDR3 has 14 amino acids. Germline V lookup: CDR1 MRHNA, CDR2 SNTAGT. The germline V and J ends were trimmed by 0 bases and 2 bases, with 7 bases remaining between them. The CDR3 here is CASSDSSPQETQYF. CDR3 DNA sequence: TGTGCCAGCAGTGACTCGTCCCCACAAGAGACCCAGTACTTC.